The 27 T cell receptor beta chains in this list originate from one sample, sequenced in a study of OX40 agonist ivuxolimab in advanced cancers. The receptor library was made with the immunoSEQ multiplex PCR assay. The immuneACCESS repertoire file appears here via TCRdb, limited to in-frame rearrangements. These files lack a portion of the clones; in checked studies, under half of the deficit traces to unresolved V genes, and the cause of the others is not known. This sample lists tens of thousands of clones; 90% were detected once. The biggest ten clones account for about a quarter of the sample. Sequencing used CD4+ or CD8+ T cells sorted from blood, obtained in a trial of the OX40 agonist ivuxolimab. The source of these receptors is an adult with an advanced solid tumor such as melanoma, head and neck, liver or kidney cancer.

The J gene is TRBJ2-7, the V gene TRBV7-9; 11 bases line up with TRBD1. The V gene's germline CDR1 is SEHNR and CDR2 FQNEAQ (reference sequence). This CDR3 contains 18 residues. Germline trimming cut 0 bases from V and 0 bases from J; bases unmatched to any gene: 7. The CDR3: CASSLARTGQGASYEQYF. The DNA of the CDR3 is TGTGCCAGCAGCTTAGCGCGTACTGGACAGGGGGCCTCCTACGAGCAGTACTTC.

V gene TRBV9 combines with J gene TRBJ2-7; TRBD1 matches 10 bases. The CDR3 is 15 residues long. Germline V lookup: CDR1 SGDLS, CDR2 YYNGEE. V lost 3 bases to trimming and J lost 3 bases; unmatched junction nucleotides: 6. CDR3 region: CASSAGGQGSYEQYF. As DNA, the CDR3 is TGTGCCAGCAGCGCAGGGGGACAGGGGAGCTACGAGCAGTACTTC. Supplemented by reference TRBV9 and TRBJ2-7, the full variable domain reads DSGVTQTPKHLITATGQRVTLRCSPRSGDLSVYWYQQSLDQGLQFLIQYYNGEERAKGNILERFSAQQFPDLHSELNLSSLELGDSALYFCASSAGGQGSYEQYFGPGTRLTVT.

This sequence joins TRBV9 and TRBJ2-1, with TRBD2 matching 10 bases. J was trimmed by 5 bases and V by 0 bases; bases with no gene match: 11. Germline assignment: CDR1 SGDLS and CDR2 YYNGEE. This CDR3 region has 18 residues. CDR3: CASSVEHSGGAFHNEQFF. DNA of the CDR3: TGTGCCAGCAGCGTAGAACACAGCGGGGGGGCCTTCCACAATGAGCAGTTCTTC.

The rearrangement joins TRBV5-8 to TRBJ2-7, with 8 bases identical to TRBD2. The J segment lost 0 bases and the V segment lost 6 bases, leaving 5 bases of the junction unmatched. The V gene's germline CDR1 is SGHTS and CDR2 YDEGEE. The CDR3 length is 14 residues. The CDR3 DNA sequence: TGTGCCAGCATCCGGGGGGGCAGCTCCTACGAGCAGTACTTC. This encodes CASIRGGSSYEQYF. Full variable domain (missing parts from reference TRBV5-8 and TRBJ2-7): EAGVTQSPTHLIKTRGQQATLRCSPISGHTSVYWYQQALGLGLQFLLWYDEGEERNRGNFPPRFSGRQFPNYSSELNVNALELEDSALYLCASIRGGSSYEQYFGPGTRLTVT.

The rearrangement joins TRBV29-1 to TRBJ2-3; 10 bases match TRBD2. J gave up 4 bases and V 4 bases, and 14 bases lay outside the gene matches. Germline CDR1 reads SQVTM; CDR2 reads ANQGSEA. This CDR3 is 17 amino acids long. The CDR3 protein is CSVGEGPSGRGADTQYF. Here the CDR3 DNA reads TGCAGCGTTGGAGAGGGTCCTAGCGGGAGAGGGGCAGATACGCAGTATTTT.

This chain joins TRBV6-5 and TRBJ1-5; D may be TRBD1 (5 bases). V shed 4 bases and J shed 6 bases, with 10 bases lying between them. The CDR3 has 13 residues. Germline assignment: CDR1 MNHEY and CDR2 SVGAGI. CDR3 coding DNA: TGTGCCAGCAGTTCCAATGGGGGTCAGCCCCAGCATTTT. This codes for CASSSNGGQPQHF.

The chain has TRBV4-3 and TRBJ2-1; 8 positions match TRBD2. Germline V gene lookup returns CDR1 LGHNA and CDR2 YSLEER. The CDR3 is made up of 16 amino acids. The junction had 5 bases not matched to a gene; V was cut back by 3 bases and J by 1 base. CDR3 nucleotide sequence: TGCGCCAGCAGCCAGAACCCTAGCGGGTCCTACAATGAGCAGTTCTTC. Its protein product is CASSQNPSGSYNEQFF.

The chain combines TRBV7-6 with TRBJ2-7, with D unresolved. Trimming left V 2 bases short and J 3 bases short, with 5 bases between. The CDR3 spans 12 residues. CDR1 and CDR2 from the germline V gene are SGHVS and FNYEAQ. As DNA, the CDR3 is TGTGCCAGCAGCTTATGGGGCTACGAGCAGTACTTC. Amino acids: CASSLWGYEQYF.

The chain has TRBV27 and TRBJ2-7; D perhaps matches TRBD1 (6 bases). Germline CDR1 is MNHEY and CDR2 is SMNVEV (reference sequence). Deletions cut 5 bases from V and 7 bases from J, with 18 bases between. The CDR3 spans 14 residues. The DNA for the CDR3 is TGTGCCAGCAGTCCACCGGGACACCTTTGGGAGCAGTACTTC. It specifies CASSPPGHLWEQYF.

J is TRBJ2-5 and V is TRBV7-6; the D gene could be TRBD1 or TRBD2 (6 bases each). This CDR3 is built from 16 residues. Germline V gene lookup returns CDR1 SGHVS and CDR2 FNYEAQ. Trimming removed 1 base from V and 2 bases from J, with 14 bases in between. This chain's CDR3 is CASSLDPGAGQETQYF. CDR3 DNA: TGTGCCAGCAGCTTAGATCCGGGGGCAGGGCAAGAGACCCAGTACTTC.

This rearrangement joins TRBV5-6 to TRBJ2-1; the match to TRBD1 covers 10 bases. This CDR3 region has 15 residues. CDR1 and CDR2 from the germline V gene are SGHDT and YYEEEE. The V gene end was trimmed by 3 bases and the J gene end by 2 bases; junction bases not matched to a gene: 2. The CDR3 DNA follows: TGTGCCAGCAGCTCAGGACAGGGGGCCTACAATGAGCAGTTCTTC. Translation: CASSSGQGAYNEQFF.

The V gene is TRBV27, the J gene TRBJ2-1, with D unclear. V was pared by 4 bases and J by 0 bases, with 1 base between. CDR1 is MNHEY, CDR2 SMNVEV, per germline (reference sequence). The CDR3 loop spans 12 amino acids. In nucleotides, the CDR3 is TGTGCCAGCAGTTACTCCTACAATGAGCAGTTCTTC. It yields the protein CASSYSYNEQFF.

V usage is TRBV11-1 and J usage is TRBJ2-5, with D perhaps TRBD2 (5 bases). This CDR3 has 15 amino acids. V was cut by 1 base and J by 14 bases, with 23 bases left in between. From germline, CDR1 is SGHAT and CDR2 FQDESV (reference sequence). In DNA form, the CDR3 reads TGTGCCAGCAGCTTAGTTCAACGGGATCAAGAGACCCCCTACTTC. This encodes CASSLVQRDQETPYF.

This clone was picked up one time. This chain's CDR3 is CASSIDLGEAREKPQHF. The CDR3 DNA reads TGTGCCAGTAGTATAGATCTCGGGGAGGCCAGGGAGAAGCCCCAGCATTTT. The rearrangement links TRBV19 to TRBJ1-5, with D possibly matching TRBD1 (5 bases). V was cut by 0 bases and J by 8 bases, with 20 bases left in between. CDR3 length: 17 amino acids. The germline V gene has CDR1 LNHDA and CDR2 SQIVND (reference sequence).

This chain links TRBV27 with TRBJ2-2, with a weak D call TRBD2 (5 bases). The CDR3 length is 15 residues. Trimming stripped 8 bases from V and 0 bases from J, with 13 bases between. Germline V lookup: CDR1 MNHEY, CDR2 SMNVEV (reference sequence). CDR3 bases: TGTGCCAGCTCGACGGGGATTTCGAACACCGGGGAGCTGTTTTTT. Its protein product is CASSTGISNTGELFF.

The genes are TRBV2 and TRBJ1-6; 8 bases align to TRBD1. Trimming cost V 3 bases and J 8 bases; bases outside gene matches: 6. The CDR3 totals 15 residues. Germline V CDR1 and CDR2: SNHLY, FYNNEI. This chain's CDR3 is CASSDLTGVDSPLHF. For the CDR3, the DNA is TGTGCCAGCAGTGATCTGACAGGGGTCGATTCACCCCTCCACTTT.

The chain employs TRBV28 and TRBJ2-1; D is unresolved. The V gene's germline CDR1 is MDHEN and CDR2 SYDVKM. Trimming took 1 base from V and 0 from J, leaving 1 base between them. The CDR3 is 13 residues long. The CDR3 region has the DNA TGTGCCAGCAGTTTATCCTCCTACAATGAGCAGTTCTTC. Residues: CASSLSSYNEQFF.

The rearrangement uses TRBV6-1 and TRBJ2-7, with 7 bases aligning to TRBD1. J was trimmed by 2 bases and V by 3 bases; bases with no gene match: 1. The CDR3 has 13 amino acids. In germline, CDR1 is MNHNS, CDR2 SASEGT. The chain's CDR3 is CASSDGQAYEQYF. The CDR3 bases are TGTGCCAGCAGTGACGGACAGGCCTACGAGCAGTACTTC.

The rearrangement joins TRBV5-4 to TRBJ1-2; 8 nucleotides agree with TRBD1. After removal of 4 bases from V and 4 bases from J, the junction contained 9 bases not matched to a gene. Germline CDR1 reads SGHNT; CDR2 reads YYREEE (reference sequence). The CDR3 runs 15 residues. The CDR3: CASSPTGANIYGYTF. CDR3 in DNA: TGTGCCAGCAGCCCGACAGGGGCCAATATCTATGGCTACACCTTC.

As for this clone: The sample has other DNA sequences that encode this CDR3 too. This chain joins TRBV19 and TRBJ2-7, with TRBD1 matching over 7 bases. The CDR3 contains 14 residues. Germline CDR1 is LNHDA and CDR2 is SQIVND (reference sequence). V lost 1 base, J lost 0 bases, and 0 bases stayed unmatched. CDR3 nucleotide sequence: TGTGCCAGTAGTATAGCAGGGGGCTCCTACGAGCAGTACTTC. Residues: CASSIAGGSYEQYF.

The genes are TRBV6-5 and TRBJ2-7, with D uncertain. The germline gives CDR1 MNHEY, CDR2 SVGAGI. The CDR3 runs 11 residues. V lost 3 bases and J 2 bases, leaving 2 bases between the germline ends. CDR3 DNA: TGTGCCAGCAGTTATGCCTACGAGCAGTACTTC. Translation: CASSYAYEQYF.

The chain uses TRBV23-1 and TRBJ2-1, with 12 bases matching TRBD2. TRBV23-1 is an ORF for which the function is uncertain. The CDR3 covers 22 residues. The V and J ends lost 4 bases and 0 bases, in that order; junction bases with no gene match: 19. The CDR3: CASSRGREVGLAGTSSYNEQFF. CDR3 nucleotides: TGCGCCAGCAGTCGAGGACGGGAGGTCGGACTAGCGGGGACTAGCTCCTACAATGAGCAGTTCTTC.

V and J are TRBV19 and TRBJ2-7, with 8 bases identical to TRBD1. V lost 3 bases to trimming and J lost 0 bases; unmatched junction nucleotides: 4. The CDR3 spans 15 residues. The germline V gene has CDR1 LNHDA and CDR2 SQIVND (reference sequence). CDR3 nucleotides: TGTGCCAGTAGTATCGGGACAGGCGTCTCCTACGAGCAGTACTTC. Its translation is CASSIGTGVSYEQYF. Using reference TRBV19 and TRBJ2-7 for the parts outside the CDR3, the full variable domain is DGGITQSPKYLFRKEGQNVTLSCEQNLNHDAMYWYRQDPGQGLRLIYYSQIVNDFQKGDIAEGYSVSREKKESFPLTVTSAQKNPTAFYLCASSIGTGVSYEQYFGPGTRLTVT.

In its sample, this clone was seen once. This chain connects TRBV5-1 to TRBJ2-3; D unclear. The V and J ends lost 6 bases and 0 bases respectively, with 5 bases between them. The CDR3 totals 12 residues. Germline lookup yields CDR1 SGHRS and CDR2 YFSETQ. CDR3 in DNA: TGCGCCAGCAAAGGGAGCACAGATACGCAGTATTTT. Translation: CASKGSTDTQYF.

The chain joins TRBV6-5 to TRBJ2-7; D may correspond to TRBD1 or TRBD2 (5 bases each). The germline V gene has CDR1 MNHEY and CDR2 SVGAGI. The V and J ends lost 2 bases and 7 bases respectively, with 15 bases between them. The CDR3 totals 14 residues. The CDR3 DNA follows: TGTGCCAGCAGTTACGTCGAGAGGGGCGGGGAGCAGTACTTC. It is translated as CASSYVERGGEQYF.

The rearrangement uses TRBV4-1 and TRBJ2-7; 7 bases fit TRBD1. This CDR3 is built from 14 residues. Trimming took 8 bases from V and 2 from J; bases not matched to a gene: 9. The V gene's germline CDR1 is MGHRA and CDR2 YSYEKL. The CDR3 DNA follows: TGCGCCAGCGGCTCGACAGGGAATCCCTACGAGCAGTACTTC. This codes for CASGSTGNPYEQYF.

The chain combines TRBV5-5 with TRBJ2-1; 7 positions agree with TRBD1. Germline V gene data show CDR1 as SGHKS and CDR2 as YYEKEE (reference sequence). The CDR3 has 14 amino acids. Unmatched junction bases numbered 3, after V lost 2 bases and J lost 4 bases. CDR3 residues: CASSFRDSYNEQFF. CDR3 in DNA: TGTGCCAGCAGCTTCCGGGACAGTTACAATGAGCAGTTCTTC.